The T cell receptor beta chain under discussion was sequenced for a study of blood T cell repertoires in COVID-19. Study information: PBMCs, B-cell-depleted T cells, or T cells provided the cDNA or gDNA that made up the material.

TCRdb keeps only in-frame clones here, not all; method: immunoSEQ multiplex PCR. Among around 250,000 clones listed, approximately 88% were seen once. The CDR3 spans 18 residues. Trimming stripped 4 bases from V and 5 bases from J, with 26 bases between. Per the germline V gene, CDR1 is MGHRA and CDR2 is YSYEKL. Source material: peripheral blood. The chain carries TRBV4-1 and TRBJ2-5, with D perhaps TRBD2 (5 bases). The sequence was obtained from a human donor in a cohort sampled during active COVID-19. The DNA for the CDR3 is TGCGCCAGCAGCCCGACCCCGAGAGAGCGGCCATTGAGGGAGACCCAGTACTTC. Its translation: CASSPTPRERPLRETQYF.